The following is a T cell receptor (beta chain) sequence with its context. Other DNA sequences within the sample encode an identical CDR3. These data originate in a study of shared clonotypes between healthy human individuals. Study information: Every donor yielded three CD4 naive, three CD4 memory, two CD8 naive and one CD8 memory plate.

Germline V lookup: CDR1 SGHRS, CDR2 YFSETQ. The length of the CDR3 is 11 residues. The V end was cut by 0 bases, the J end by 7 bases, with 4 bases between. Replicate PCRs run on sorted subsets employed approximately 200 ng DNA, approximately 30,000 T cell genomes. Data came from immunoSEQ multiplex PCR; TCRdb stores just in-frame clones and leaves some out. Of approximately 1.5 million clones in the sample, approximately 98.5% are singletons; the top ten hold roughly 0.35%. Those who donated were healthy HIV-negative adults, with no recent acute infections or vaccinations reported. It was into CD45RA+ naive and CD45RA-negative memory subsets that the CD4+ cells were split.

Sequencing used naive CD4+ T cells sorted from blood. Specified subset: CD45RA+ positively selected. The V gene is TRBV5-1, the J gene TRBJ1-1; D unresolved. This receptor was identified in a young man in good health. The CDR3 loop reads CASSLGGEAFF. In nucleotides, the CDR3 is TGCGCCAGCAGCTTGGGGGGTGAAGCTTTCTTT.